This T cell receptor beta chain was sequenced during a study of blood T cell repertoires in COVID-19. At the level of the study: From the United States, Italy and Spain came samples of acute and convalescent COVID-19. The analysed material was cDNA or gDNA that came from T cells, B-cell-depleted T cells, or PBMCs.

Participant age was roughly 18 to 90 years, and participants resided in 24 US areas. From germline, CDR1 is LNHDA and CDR2 SQIVND (reference sequence). V trimming: 6 bases; J trimming: 3 bases; junction bases outside the gene matches: 7. The CDR3 spans 14 residues. Authors' data handling: The assay estimated nucleated cells by amplifying reference gene primers. Data came from immunoSEQ multiplex PCR; TCRdb stores just in-frame clones and leaves some out. D and trimming come from the DNA, and the V and J calls and clone size come from that table. This sample carries 350,000 or so clones, about 88% of them seen once, and the ten largest clones take 0.95% to 1.1%.

The V gene is TRBV19, the J gene TRBJ2-7; 8 bases match TRBD1. Sequencing was done on a sample of PBMCs or T cells enriched from blood (not recorded which). The receptor comes from a woman aged 25 to 39 who had been exposed to COVID-19. CDR3 protein: CASSNAGGGYEQYF. In DNA, the CDR3 is TGTGCCAGTAGCAATGCAGGGGGCGGCTACGAGCAGTACTTC. The entire variable domain, with the rest obtained from reference TRBV19 and TRBJ2-7, is as follows: DGGITQSPKYLFRKEGQNVTLSCEQNLNHDAMYWYRQDPGQGLRLIYYSQIVNDFQKGDIAEGYSVSREKKESFPLTVTSAQKNPTAFYLCASSNAGGGYEQYFGPGTRLTVT.